Reported below is one T cell receptor beta chain. Its target antigen remains unknown. No qualities accompany the bases; no much larger clone lies one base away. This entry is derived from a study of blood T cell repertoires in COVID-19 (dated by TCRdb to 2019 to 2021). A note on the overall study: The collaborator samples originated in the United States, Italy and Spain and spanned the acute and convalescent phases of COVID-19. Where HLA class I and class II types were available, the types were taken from metadata supplied by the sample provider, not from assay-based typing. The repertoires were made available in a free public database intended to serve as a resource for research on the immune response to SARS-CoV-2. Subjects who had been exposed to COVID-19, were actively infected with it, or had recovered from it provided the deeply sampled blood TCRbeta repertoires that made up the dataset. The prospective study material was composed of cDNA or gDNA derived from T cells, B-cell-depleted T cells, or PBMCs. Samples came from the ongoing ImmuneRACE study (first 160 participants) plus 1,254 subjects from 6 global collaborators. Sample metadata almost always included a de-identified subject ID, COVID-19 status, age in years and sex.

The immunoSEQ Assay, a bias-controlled multiplex PCR, was used to amplify TCRbeta CDR3 regions from genomic DNA. The source study handled its data this way. Nucleated cell counts per sample were estimated from amplification of reference gene primers within the assay. Sequence reads were collapsed and filtered to measure the absolute abundance of every unique TCRbeta CDR3 rearrangement. For each sample, productive Simpson clonality was calculated as the square root of Simpson's diversity index over productive rearrangements. TCRdb obtained this table from immuneACCESS and retained in-frame rearrangements with V and J assigned. These tables miss some clones; where compared with another copy, unresolved V genes account for less than half of the shortfall, and the remainder is unexplained. V and J calls and clone size are copied from that table; D and trimming were computed from the DNA. Present in this sample are under 350,000 clones, 65% to 90% of which were seen just once. Approximately 7.5% of the sample is taken by the ten largest.

Collaborating institutions collected whole blood in K2EDTA tubes following their own protocols. Collaborator samples were shipped for TCRbeta analysis as frozen whole blood, isolated PBMCs, or DNA extracted from either sample type. Study-wide findings and limitations: Clinical and demographic metadata were provided uncurated, with the amount varying by source and participant.

CDR1 and CDR2, per the germline V gene (reference sequence), are LGHDT and YNNKEL. Between the V and J ends, shortened by 3 bases and 1 base respectively, the junction contains 5 bases. There are 13 amino acids in the CDR3, from cysteine to phenylalanine inclusive. Only the CDR3 DNA stays, 39 bases, in frame from base 1. The source is a human donor in a cohort sampled during active COVID-19. The rearrangement joined TRBV3-1 (or the pseudogene TRBV3-2) to TRBJ2-3; the D gene identity is not certain. Sequencing was performed on peripheral blood. The DNA is as follows: TGTGCCAGCAGCCAGAGAGGCACAGATACGCAGTATTTT. Its protein product is CASSQRGTDTQYF.